These 25 T cell receptor beta chains originate from one sample sequenced in a study of T cell repertoires in cytomegalovirus infection (dated by TCRdb to about 2019). Sequencing instrument: Illumina HiSeq 1500. The public reads were run again by TCRdb, first through fastp at Q25 and then through MiXCR, and only productive beta chains were kept. Each CDR3 protein gets just one entry, which takes the most common genes and DNA from the rows behind it. Recorded for this sample are around 630,000 distinct CDR3 sequences; roughly a quarter of them occurred a single time. The ten largest clones capture roughly 8% of the sample. The material sequenced was CD8+ T cells from PBMCs. These receptors came from a human donor in good health (CMV status not recorded). Some clones in this sample may be carry-over from other donors' samples.

The chain carries TRBV29-1 and TRBJ1-3; D gene uncertain. This CDR3 comprises 14 residues. Germline V CDR1 and CDR2: SQVTM, ANQGSEA. V was cut by 5 bases and J by 0 bases, with 11 bases left in between. The CDR3 reads CSVSGRDSGNTIYF. The CDR3, as DNA: TGCAGCGTTTCAGGTCGGGACTCTGGAAACACCATATATTTT.

This clonotype was seen repeatedly, ten times or more. This rearrangement joins TRBV28 to TRBJ1-2, with D hard to call. From germline, CDR1 is MDHEN and CDR2 SYDVKM. The CDR3 consists of 11 residues. V lost 6 bases to trimming and J lost 5 bases, with 7 bases between them. The CDR3 bases are TGTGCCAGCAGAAGGCCTTATGGCTACACCTTC. Encoded protein: CASRRPYGYTF.

The chain joins TRBV15 to TRBJ1-1; D is perhaps TRBD1 (6 bases). This CDR3 has 13 amino acids. The V end lost 1 base, the J end lost 7 bases, and 10 bases lay between the germline ends. In germline, CDR1 is LNHNV, CDR2 YYDKDF (reference sequence). The CDR3 nucleotides read TGTGCCACCAGCAGAGTACAGGGTATTGAAGCTTTCTTT. Translated, it gives CATSRVQGIEAFF.

This clonotype was found many times. The chain combines TRBV6-2 or TRBV6-3 with TRBJ1-2; D is unresolved. Germline CDR1 and CDR2: MNHEY and SVGEGT. The CDR3 is made up of 14 amino acids. The ends were cut back, 2 bases at V and 3 bases at J, with 10 bases in the middle. The chain's CDR3 is CASSYQSGYYGYTF. In DNA, the CDR3 is TGTGCCAGCAGTTACCAATCGGGATACTATGGCTACACCTTC.

This clonotype came up a few times. The V and J genes are TRBV6-2 or TRBV6-3 and TRBJ2-1, with D perhaps assigned TRBD1 or TRBD2 (5 bases each). CDR3 length: 15 amino acids. Trimming took 6 bases from V and 9 from J, leaving 21 bases between them. Germline V lookup: CDR1 MNHEY, CDR2 SVGEGT. The CDR3: CASSPGAGNVAEQFF. The CDR3 nucleotides read TGTGCCAGCAGCCCCGGGGCAGGGAATGTCGCTGAGCAGTTCTTC.

This clonotype was seen more than once but under ten times. Mismatch with germline at one junction end may stem from a read error. The chain joins TRBV14 to TRBJ1-1; the D is unclear. Germline-derived CDR1 and CDR2 are SGHDN and FVKESK. CDR3 length: 14 amino acids. CDR3 DNA sequence: TGTGCCAGCAGTCAAGAGGGAGTCTACTTAGAAGCTTTCTTT. It encodes CASSQEGVYLEAFF.

This clonotype showed up just a few times. CDR3 in amino acids: CSVEYPGKGNTIYF. CDR3 coding DNA: TGCAGCGTTGAATATCCAGGAAAGGGAAACACCATATATTTT. The chain couples TRBV29-1 to TRBJ1-3; D is unclear. CDR1 and CDR2 (germline): SQVTM, ANQGSEA. The CDR3 is made up of 14 amino acids. Trimming took 2 bases from V and 4 from J, leaving 12 bases between them.

The sample holds many counts of this clonotype. This chain connects TRBV7-6 to TRBJ1-2; D gene uncertain. Germline lookup yields CDR1 SGHVS and CDR2 FNYEAQ. V was pared by 1 base and J by 4 bases, with 16 bases between. The CDR3 extends over 16 amino acids. In nucleotides, the CDR3 is TGTGCCAGCAGCTTAGATGTGGATTCCATTTCCTATGGCTACACCTTC. Translated, it gives CASSLDVDSISYGYTF.

This clonotype was seen a few times. This chain links TRBV7-9 with TRBJ2-2; possible D gene TRBD1, 6 bases. Trimming shortened V by 7 bases and J by 2 bases, and 20 bases separated the two germline ends. Per germline, CDR1 SEHNR and CDR2 FQNEAQ (reference sequence). The CDR3 has 17 residues. For the CDR3, the DNA is TGTGCCAGCATCAGGGGCCCACCTCACACTAACACCGGGGAGCTGTTTTTT. Its protein product is CASIRGPPHTNTGELFF.

The chain combines TRBV6-5 with TRBJ1-2, with D possibly TRBD1 on 5 matching bases. CDR1 is MNHEY and CDR2 is SVGAGI in the germline V gene. This CDR3 is 13 amino acids long. Trimming left V 8 bases short and J 3 bases short, with 13 bases between. The chain's CDR3 is CASRVVGDYGYTF. In nucleotides, the CDR3 is TGTGCCAGCCGGGTTGTGGGGGACTATGGCTACACCTTC.

This clonotype was picked up a small number of times. The rearrangement uses TRBV29-1 and TRBJ1-1; D unclear. V gave up 4 bases and J gave up 2 bases, with 11 bases separating them. There are 13 residues in the CDR3. Germline V gene lookup returns CDR1 SQVTM and CDR2 ANQGSEA. In nucleotides, the CDR3 is TGCAGCGTTGGTGGCAGACATAACACTGAAGCTTTCTTT. Protein product: CSVGGRHNTEAFF.

This clonotype was detected only a few times. This sequence joins TRBV29-1 and TRBJ1-1; D is unresolved. This CDR3 is built from 10 residues. The germline gives CDR1 SQVTM, CDR2 ANQGSEA. V was pared by 4 bases and J by 8 bases, with 8 bases between. CDR3 region: CSVGTREAFF. Here the CDR3 DNA reads TGCAGCGTTGGGACTCGGGAAGCTTTCTTT.

This clonotype came up a few times. The chain links TRBV2 to TRBJ2-1; the match to TRBD1 covers 10 bases. With 7 bases clipped from V and 3 bases from J, the junction kept 3 bases outside the gene matches. Germline CDR1 SNHLY, CDR2 FYNNEI. The CDR3 totals 14 residues. The CDR3 sequence is CASKGQGRYNEQFF. CDR3 DNA: TGTGCCAGCAAGGGACAGGGGCGCTACAATGAGCAGTTCTTC.

This clonotype occurred many times. The gene calls are TRBV7-9 and TRBJ2-4; weak D call: TRBD2 (7 bases). V was shortened by 8 bases and J by 3 bases, with 11 bases between the two germline ends. The CDR3 contains 13 residues. CDR1 and CDR2 (germline): SEHNR, FQNEAQ (reference sequence). CDR3 sequence reads: CASGGAVKNIQYF. CDR3 bases: TGTGCCAGCGGGGGGGCGGTCAAAAACATTCAGTACTTC.

Many counts were recorded for this clonotype. V usage is TRBV7-8 and J usage is TRBJ1-1; the D gene is possibly TRBD1 (6 bases). Germline lookup yields CDR1 SGHVS and CDR2 FQNEAQ. V gave up 5 bases and J gave up 4 bases, with 11 bases separating them. The CDR3 has 13 amino acids. This chain's CDR3 is CASSPGVRTEAFF. The CDR3 DNA reads TGTGCCAGCAGCCCAGGGGTTCGCACTGAAGCTTTCTTT.

This rearrangement joins TRBV7-2 to TRBJ2-1; D is possibly TRBD1 (6 bases). V was clipped by 10 bases and J by 5 bases, with 24 bases between them. The CDR3 is made up of 16 amino acids. In germline, CDR1 is SGHTA, CDR2 FQGNSA. CDR3 DNA: TGTGCCATCCCCCCGCCCCTAGTGGGGGCTAACAATGAGCAGTTCTTC. This sequence encodes CAIPPPLVGANNEQFF.

The genes are TRBV5-6 and TRBJ1-4; D is ambiguous. CDR1 and CDR2 (germline): SGHDT, YYEEEE. V lost 0 bases to trimming and J lost 6 bases, with 6 bases between them. The CDR3 is 13 residues long. In DNA form, the CDR3 reads TGTGCCAGCAGCTTGGGCGGCGATGAAAAACTGTTTTTT. Its protein is CASSLGGDEKLFF. Together with reference TRBV5-6 and TRBJ1-4, the CDR3 gives the full variable domain: DAGVTQSPTHLIKTRGQQVTLRCSPKSGHDTVSWYQQALGQGPQFIFQYYEEEERQRGNFPDRFSGHQFPNYSSELNVNALLLGDSALYLCASSLGGDEKLFFGSGTQLSVL.

A few counts support this clonotype. The J gene is TRBJ2-3, the V gene TRBV19; 12 bases match TRBD2. The germline CDR1 and CDR2 sequences are LNHDA and SQIVND (reference sequence). With V trimmed by 4 bases and J by 0 bases, 11 bases remained unmatched. The CDR3 loop spans 19 amino acids. The DNA of the CDR3 is TGTGCCAGTAGTACGACTAGCGGGGGACCAGGTACGAGCACAGATACGCAGTATTTT. Translated: CASSTTSGGPGTSTDTQYF.

This clonotype was seen a few times. The chain employs TRBV6-1 and TRBJ2-7, with D uncertain. The V gene lost 6 bases and the J gene lost 1 base, with 19 bases spanning the gap. Germline-derived CDR1 and CDR2 are MNHNS and SASEGT. The CDR3 length is 16 residues. The CDR3 protein is CASSKLLRKRSYEQYV. In DNA form, the CDR3 reads TGTGCCAGCAGCAAACTACTCCGAAAAAGGTCCTACGAGCAGTACGTC.

The rearrangement links TRBV7-3 to TRBJ2-1, with 10 positions matching TRBD1. With 4 bases clipped from V and 2 bases from J, the junction kept 5 bases outside the gene matches. The germline gives CDR1 SGHTA, CDR2 FQGTGA. The CDR3 length is 16 residues. The CDR3 region has the DNA TGTGCCAGCAGCTCACGACAGGGGGCTACCTACAATGAGCAGTTCTTC. Its translation is CASSSRQGATYNEQFF.

The V call is TRBV6-2 or TRBV6-3, the J call TRBJ2-7, with TRBD2 matching over 10 bases. This CDR3 spans 15 amino acids. V gave up 2 bases and J gave up 4 bases; unmatched junction bases: 5. Germline CDR1 reads MNHEY; CDR2 reads SVGEGT. CDR3 amino acids: CASSYGAGGRYEQYV. CDR3 bases: TGTGCCAGCAGTTACGGAGCGGGGGGGCGTTACGAGCAGTACGTC.

This clonotype appeared a few times. This rearrangement joins TRBV14 to TRBJ1-1; tentative D call: TRBD1 (6 bases). CDR3 length: 15 amino acids. Trimming removed 1 base from V and 4 bases from J, with 13 bases in between. CDR1 is SGHDN, CDR2 FVKESK, per germline. This CDR3 reads CASSQVWARGTEAFF. In nucleotides, the CDR3 is TGTGCCAGCAGCCAAGTTTGGGCCAGGGGCACTGAAGCTTTCTTT.

This chain connects TRBV2 to TRBJ2-7; TRBD2 aligns across 7 bases. CDR3 length: 12 amino acids. CDR1 is SNHLY, CDR2 FYNNEI, per germline. The V segment lost 11 bases and the J segment 2 bases; nucleotides outside the gene matches: 6. CDR3 nucleotides: TGTGCCTCGGGACTATATCCCTACGAGCAGTACTTC. This encodes CASGLYPYEQYF.

V and J are TRBV6-2 or TRBV6-3 and TRBJ2-7, with D unresolved. Deletions cut 2 bases from V and 2 bases from J, with 7 bases between. The CDR3 length is 13 residues. Per the germline V gene, CDR1 is MNHEY and CDR2 is SVGEGT. CDR3 region: CASSYNQAYEQYV. In DNA form, the CDR3 reads TGTGCCAGCAGTTACAACCAGGCCTACGAGCAGTACGTC.

At least ten counts were recorded for this clonotype. CDR3 sequence: CASSLQDNEQFF. For the CDR3, the DNA is TGTGCCAGCAGCTTACAAGACAATGAGCAGTTCTTC. The rearrangement uses TRBV7-6 and TRBJ2-1; no firm D call. The CDR3 consists of 12 residues. The V and J ends lost 2 bases and 5 bases respectively, with 4 bases between them. CDR1 is SGHVS, CDR2 FNYEAQ, per germline.